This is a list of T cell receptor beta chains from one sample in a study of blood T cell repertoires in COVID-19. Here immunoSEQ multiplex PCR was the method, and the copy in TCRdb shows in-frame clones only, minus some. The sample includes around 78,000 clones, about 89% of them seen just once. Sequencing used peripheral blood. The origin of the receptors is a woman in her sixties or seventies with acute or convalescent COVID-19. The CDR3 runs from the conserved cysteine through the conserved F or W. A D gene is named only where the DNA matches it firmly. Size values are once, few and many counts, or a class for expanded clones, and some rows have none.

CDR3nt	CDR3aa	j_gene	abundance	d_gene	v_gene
TGTGCCAGCAGCAACACAGGGGTTAAGAACACTGAAGCTTTCTTT	CASSNTGVKNTEAFF	TRBJ1-1	-	TRBD1	TRBV6-5
TGCGCCAGCAGCTTAGGTGGACAGGAGGGCTACACCTTC	CASSLGGQEGYTF	TRBJ1-2	-	TRBD1	TRBV5-1
TGTGCCAGCAGCTTAGGCTGGGACAGAGAAGCTTTCTTT	CASSLGWDREAFF	TRBJ1-1	-	TRBD1	TRBV7-2
TGTGCCAGCAGTGGACAGATGAGGGAAAAACTGTTTTTT	CASSGQMREKLFF	TRBJ1-4	-	-	TRBV12-3/TRBV12-4
TGTGCCAGCAGTGAGCGGGGGAACGCCTACAATGAGCAGTTCTTC	CASSERGNAYNEQFF	TRBJ2-1	-	TRBD2	TRBV2
TGTGCCAGCAGCCAAGAAGGGGGACTAGCGGGACACGAGCAGTACTTC	CASSQEGGLAGHEQYF	TRBJ2-7	few	TRBD2	TRBV4-2
TGTGCCAGCAGCGGACTAGCGGGAAGGGGGAATGAGCAGTTCTTC	CASSGLAGRGNEQFF	TRBJ2-1	-	TRBD2	TRBV7-9
TGCGCCAGCAGCTTAGCCATATTGACAGATACGCAGTATTTT	CASSLAILTDTQYF	TRBJ2-3	-	-	TRBV5-1
TGTGCCAGCAGGGCGGGACAGGGCGGCAATCAGCCCCAGCATTTT	CASRAGQGGNQPQHF	TRBJ1-5	-	TRBD1	TRBV6-5
TGCAGCGTTGAGACAGGGGGTTTGTATGAAAAACTGTTTTTT	CSVETGGLYEKLFF	TRBJ1-4	-	TRBD1	TRBV29-1
TGTGCCAGCAGTGAATCGCTAGCGGGAGGGTCCCAGTACTTC	CASSESLAGGSQYF	TRBJ2-5	-	TRBD2	TRBV25-1
TGTGCCAGCAATGGACAGGGGATGATGGCAGCTTTCTTT	CASNGQGMMAAFF	TRBJ1-1	once	TRBD1	TRBV2
TGTGCCAGCTCAGGGGACTCGCTGGAGCAGTACTTC	CASSGDSLEQYF	TRBJ2-7	-	-	TRBV18
TGTGCCAGCACCCTAGGGGGGGGCCTGCAGCCCCAGCATTTT	CASTLGGGLQPQHF	TRBJ1-5	-	-	TRBV6-5
TGTGCCAGCTCAGAGAGAGGCGGGGGGACCAACAATGAGCAGTTCTTC	CASSERGGGTNNEQFF	TRBJ2-1	-	TRBD2	TRBV18
TGTGCCAGCAGCCTTACGGGGGAAGGTCCAGATACGCAGTATTTT	CASSLTGEGPDTQYF	TRBJ2-3	-	-	TRBV11-1
TGTGCCAGCTCCCCGTCGACAGTTTTGGGTTTTTCTGGGGCCAACGTCCTGACTTTC	CASSPSTVLGFSGANVLTF	TRBJ2-6	once	-	TRBV18
TGTGCCAGCAGCATATCCGGGACAGGGGGTGGAAATGAGCAGTTCTTC	CASSISGTGGGNEQFF	TRBJ2-1	-	TRBD1	TRBV7-3
TGTGCCAGCAGCCCCAGGGACTACCTACACATAGAGCAGTACTTC	CASSPRDYLHIEQYF	TRBJ2-7	-	TRBD2	TRBV9
TGTGCCAGCAGCTTAGTAACTAGCGATGAGCAGTTCTTC	CASSLVTSDEQFF	TRBJ2-1	-	TRBD2	TRBV7-8
TGTGCCACCAGTGAGTCAACAGGCGGGGGGGACCAGCATTTT	CATSESTGGGDQHF	TRBJ1-5	-	-	TRBV24-1
TGTGCCAGCAGCTTCCGGGTGGAACTCGAGCAGTACTTC	CASSFRVELEQYF	TRBJ2-7	-	-	TRBV6-2/TRBV6-3
TGTGCCAGTAGTCCATACCTCCCCACTAGCGGGCGATACACCGGGGAGCTGTTTTTT	CASSPYLPTSGRYTGELFF	TRBJ2-2	-	TRBD2	TRBV19
TGTGCCAGCAGTCTCCAGACAGGGTTGGGTTCACCCCTCCACTTT	CASSLQTGLGSPLHF	TRBJ1-6	-	TRBD1	TRBV27
TGTGCCAGCAGTTCCGGCTGGACAGGGGCTGAAAAACTGTTTTTT	CASSSGWTGAEKLFF	TRBJ1-4	-	TRBD1	TRBV6-5
TGTGCCAGTGGCAGCGCGGGGGGAGAGACCCAGTACTTC	CASGSAGGETQYF	TRBJ2-5	-	TRBD2	TRBV19
TGTGCCAGCAGTTTAGAGGGCCCGTTGCAGCCCCAGCATTTT	CASSLEGPLQPQHF	TRBJ1-5	-	-	TRBV27
TGTGCCAGCTCCGGGACAGGGTCCTACGAGCAGTACTTC	CASSGTGSYEQYF	TRBJ2-7	-	TRBD1	TRBV27
TGTGCCAGCAGCCTCAAGGAGGCGGGGGTCCATGAGCAGTTCTTC	CASSLKEAGVHEQFF	TRBJ2-1	-	TRBD2	TRBV7-9
TGCGCCAGCAGCTTGGGCGGGAGGGGCACAGATACGCAGTATTTT	CASSLGGRGTDTQYF	TRBJ2-3	-	TRBD2	TRBV5-1
TGTGCCATCAGTGAGTCGACAGGGACGAATTCACCCCTCCACTTT	CAISESTGTNSPLHF	TRBJ1-6	-	TRBD1	TRBV10-3
TGTGCCAGCAGCTTGCGCCGGGACAGCCTCACTGAAGCTTTCTTT	CASSLRRDSLTEAFF	TRBJ1-1	-	TRBD1	TRBV7-9
TGTGCCAGCAGTGACCAGGGGCAATGGAGTGCTTTCTTT	CASSDQGQWSAFF	TRBJ1-1	-	-	TRBV3-1/TRBV3-2
TGTGCCAGCAGCCTCCAACCGGGACAGGGAACTGAAGCTTTCTTT	CASSLQPGQGTEAFF	TRBJ1-1	-	TRBD1	TRBV4-2
TGTGCCAGCAGCTTTCAGGGGGAAGAGACCCAGTACTTC	CASSFQGEETQYF	TRBJ2-5	-	TRBD1	TRBV7-2
TGTGCCAGCAGCCTACAGGGGGTCGGTGAAGCTTTCTTT	CASSLQGVGEAFF	TRBJ1-1	-	TRBD1	TRBV12-3/TRBV12-4
TGTGCCAGTAGTGCCCGGTCTCAGGGTAACACTGAAGCTTTCTTT	CASSARSQGNTEAFF	TRBJ1-1	-	-	TRBV19
TGTGCCAGCAGTTCTGGAGTAGGTGGCTACACCTTC	CASSSGVGGYTF	TRBJ1-2	-	-	TRBV27
TGCGCCAGCAGCTTGGGGGGGGGCCAGCCCCAGCATTTT	CASSLGGGQPQHF	TRBJ1-5	-	-	TRBV5-1
TGTGCCAGCAGGGCGGGGGCCGGAGGAGATACGCAGTATTTT	CASRAGAGGDTQYF	TRBJ2-3	-	-	TRBV7-2
TGTGCCAGCAGCGCGCGGACAGGGAGGTACGAGCAGTACTTC	CASSARTGRYEQYF	TRBJ2-7	-	TRBD1	TRBV7-2
TGCGCCAGCAGCTTGGAGGCGGCTAGCGGGAGTTCCGAGCAGTACTTC	CASSLEAASGSSEQYF	TRBJ2-7	-	TRBD2	TRBV5-1
TGTGCCAGCAGCACAAACCAGGGGCGAAACACCATATATTTT	CASSTNQGRNTIYF	TRBJ1-3	-	-	TRBV7-9
TGTGCCAGCAGTTACTCCTTGGGGAGGGGCAATCAGCCCCAGCATTTT	CASSYSLGRGNQPQHF	TRBJ1-5	-	-	TRBV6-2/TRBV6-3
TGTGCCAGCAGCCAAGGACAGGGGAGTCCCTACGAGCAGTACTTC	CASSQGQGSPYEQYF	TRBJ2-7	-	TRBD1	TRBV3-1/TRBV3-2
TGTGCCAGCAGCTTGGGTTCAGGGTTTGGATGGCAGTACTTC	CASSLGSGFGWQYF	TRBJ2-7	few	-	TRBV11-2
TGTGCCACCAGTGATAGGACAATGTCCTACGAGCAGTACTTC	CATSDRTMSYEQYF	TRBJ2-7	-	-	TRBV24-1
TGTGCCAGCAGTCGCGGCCCAGCGGGAGAAACAGATACGCAGTATTTT	CASSRGPAGETDTQYF	TRBJ2-3	-	TRBD2	TRBV27
TGTGCCAGCAGCTTGGTCCTATCATCAGGGGCCCTCTACTACGAGCAGTACTTC	CASSLVLSSGALYYEQYF	TRBJ2-7	-	-	TRBV5-5
TGTGCCAGCAGCGACTACAGGGTTGGCACTGAAGCTTTCTTT	CASSDYRVGTEAFF	TRBJ1-1	-	-	TRBV7-2